This T cell receptor beta chain derives from a study of CD8+CD57+ T cells in acquired aplastic anemia. About the research overall: Sorted CD4+ and CD8+ cells yielded roughly 3.4 ug of DNA on average. Findings of the study overall: A significant difference in CD8+ Simpson's diversity between patients and controls was not found.

Profiles of TCR beta VDJ and CDR3 were generated from a genomic DNA template. Using its own MiXCR run on the reads, TCRdb lists one record per CDR3 protein. The sample consists of some 170,000 distinct CDR3 sequences, 63% of them appearing once. There are 14 residues in the CDR3. The ends were cut back, 9 bases at V and 4 bases at J, with 17 bases in the middle. Germline-derived CDR1 and CDR2 are KGHDR and SFDVKD. Patients included in sequencing had previously demonstrated CD8+CD57+ cell expansion by flow cytometry. The patients all had a severe acquired aplastic anemia diagnosis. Comment on this clonotype: What it binds is not known.

Specimen: sorted CD4+, CD8+, or CD8+CD57+ T cells (not recorded which) from PBMCs. The V gene is TRBV24-1, the J gene TRBJ1-2, with D hard to call. This receptor was identified in a human donor with aplastic anemia. CDR3 region: CATSFATVSYGYTF. CDR3 nucleotides: TGTGCCACCTCTTTTGCGACGGTTAGCTATGGCTACACCTTC.